The TCR beta chain under discussion was sequenced for a study of T cells expressing NK-cell markers. Study as a whole: Sequencing of TCR beta repertoires drew on sorted CD3+CD56+NKG2C+, CD3+CD56+NKG2C- and CD3+CD56-NKG2C+ T cells. Of eight sequenced donors, seven were HCMV-seropositive and one HCMV-seronegative. General study points: NKG2C+ dominant clonotype frequencies in five to seven donors were about 1.0-7.5% of CD8+ T cells.

A 5'RACE template switching approach incorporating UMIs was used to make TCR beta cDNA. Reprocessing the 5' RACE reads, TCRdb reports a single entry for every CDR3 protein and omits DNA. Its listing shows around 550,000 distinct CDR3 sequences. About this clonotype itself: Its antigen is still unknown.

This CDR3 is built from 16 residues. Germline V gene data show CDR1 as SGDLS and CDR2 as YYNGEE. The chain uses TRBV9 and TRBJ2-3; TCRdb's assignment of TRBD2 cannot be checked, as there is no DNA. The sequenced material came from blood T cells: a sorted CD56 or NKG2C T cell subset, CD4+ or CD8+ T cells, or bulk PBMC T cells (not recorded which). The origin of this receptor is a man younger than 35 in good health. CDR3 region: CASSVGSGSQLDTQYF.